These T cell receptor beta chains were read from a single sample in a study of beta chain features in type 1 diabetes. Some clones are missing from TCRdb's copy, which holds only in-frame ones; the method was immunoSEQ multiplex PCR. The table has 300,000 to 350,000 clones, around 13% seen once. Sequencing was done on a sample of central memory CD4+ T cells from blood. All receptors derive from a man aged 30-40 years in good health. Both conserved end residues are part of each CDR3. Fields, in order: V gene, J gene, D gene, clone size, CDR3 protein, CDR3 DNA. A D gene is named only where the DNA matches it firmly. Where a row states a size, it is once, few, many or the class of an expanded clone; other rows omit it.

v_call: TRBV6-1; j_call: TRBJ2-3; d_call: .; clone_size: .; cdr3_aa: CASSPTFRDTQYF; cdr3_nt: TGTGCCAGCAGTCCGACGTTTAGAGATACGCAGTATTTT
v_call: TRBV6-5; j_call: TRBJ1-2; d_call: .; clone_size: .; cdr3_aa: CASTLGSYGYTF; cdr3_nt: TGTGCCAGCACCTTGGGGAGCTATGGCTACACCTTC
v_call: TRBV7-7; j_call: TRBJ2-7; d_call: .; clone_size: .; cdr3_aa: CASSLTPDYEQYF; cdr3_nt: TGTGCCAGCAGCCTGACACCTGACTACGAGCAGTACTTC
v_call: TRBV7-2; j_call: TRBJ2-2; d_call: TRBD2; clone_size: .; cdr3_aa: CASSLVSGRSGGELFF; cdr3_nt: TGTGCCAGCAGCTTAGTTAGCGGGAGGAGTGGCGGGGAGCTGTTTTTT
v_call: TRBV7-9; j_call: TRBJ1-1; d_call: TRBD1; clone_size: few; cdr3_aa: CASSPRGVGQGNTEAFF; cdr3_nt: TGTGCCAGCAGCCCCCGGGGGGTTGGACAGGGGAACACTGAAGCTTTCTTT
v_call: TRBV7-3; j_call: TRBJ2-1; d_call: .; clone_size: few; cdr3_aa: CASSLTFSVNEQFF; cdr3_nt: TGTGCCAGCAGCCTAACGTTTAGCGTCAATGAGCAGTTCTTC
v_call: TRBV6-5; j_call: TRBJ2-3; d_call: .; clone_size: .; cdr3_aa: CASSYSLPSTDTQYF; cdr3_nt: TGTGCCAGCAGTTACTCTTTGCCCAGCACAGATACGCAGTATTTT
v_call: TRBV11-2; j_call: TRBJ1-1; d_call: .; clone_size: few; cdr3_aa: CASTQQENTEAFF; cdr3_nt: TGTGCCAGCACCCAACAAGAGAACACTGAAGCTTTCTTT
v_call: TRBV11-2; j_call: TRBJ2-3; d_call: .; clone_size: .; cdr3_aa: CASSSLSTDTQYF; cdr3_nt: TGTGCCAGCAGCTCCCTTAGCACAGATACGCAGTATTTT
v_call: TRBV9; j_call: TRBJ1-4; d_call: TRBD1; clone_size: .; cdr3_aa: CASSLGTGSIEKLFF; cdr3_nt: TGTGCCAGCAGCTTGGGGACAGGGAGCATTGAAAAACTGTTTTTT
v_call: TRBV7-2; j_call: TRBJ2-1; d_call: TRBD1; clone_size: few; cdr3_aa: CASSSDRGGKQFF; cdr3_nt: TGTGCCAGCAGCTCGGACAGGGGAGGGAAGCAGTTCTTC
v_call: TRBV7-2; j_call: TRBJ1-2; d_call: TRBD1; clone_size: .; cdr3_aa: CASSLRGGLNYTF; cdr3_nt: TGTGCCAGCAGCTTAAGAGGGGGCTTAAACTACACCTTC
v_call: TRBV2; j_call: TRBJ2-1; d_call: .; clone_size: .; cdr3_aa: CASGRRYPLYEQFF; cdr3_nt: TGTGCCAGCGGGAGGAGGTACCCGTTATATGAGCAGTTCTTC
v_call: TRBV7-9; j_call: TRBJ2-1; d_call: TRBD2; clone_size: .; cdr3_aa: CASSLPPRLAGGSDEQFF; cdr3_nt: TGTGCCAGCAGCCTCCCCCCTAGACTAGCGGGGGGGTCGGATGAGCAGTTCTTC
v_call: TRBV11-3; j_call: TRBJ1-2; d_call: .; clone_size: .; cdr3_aa: CASSFREYGYTF; cdr3_nt: TGTGCCAGCAGCTTTAGAGAGTATGGCTACACCTTC
v_call: TRBV29-1; j_call: TRBJ1-1; d_call: TRBD1; clone_size: few; cdr3_aa: CRAGGTEAFF; cdr3_nt: TGCAGAGCAGGGGGCACTGAAGCTTTCTTT
v_call: TRBV9; j_call: TRBJ2-2; d_call: TRBD1; clone_size: few; cdr3_aa: CASSANTGVGTGELFF; cdr3_nt: TGTGCCAGCAGCGCGAATACAGGGGTCGGCACCGGGGAGCTGTTTTTT
v_call: TRBV27; j_call: TRBJ2-5; d_call: TRBD2; clone_size: few; cdr3_aa: CASSLIGLAGRGSQETQYF; cdr3_nt: TGTGCCAGCAGCCTCATCGGACTAGCGGGACGGGGATCCCAAGAGACCCAGTACTTC
v_call: TRBV10-3; j_call: TRBJ2-3; d_call: TRBD2; clone_size: few; cdr3_aa: CAISAGGLTDTQYF; cdr3_nt: TGTGCCATCAGCGCGGGGGGGCTCACAGATACGCAGTATTTT
v_call: TRBV9; j_call: TRBJ1-2; d_call: .; clone_size: .; cdr3_aa: CASSGGYGYTF; cdr3_nt: TGTGCCAGCAGCGGGGGCTATGGCTACACCTTC
v_call: TRBV27; j_call: TRBJ2-7; d_call: .; clone_size: few; cdr3_aa: CASSWRMAPNYEQYF; cdr3_nt: TGTGCCAGCAGTTGGAGGATGGCCCCGAACTACGAGCAGTACTTC
v_call: TRBV19; j_call: TRBJ2-3; d_call: .; clone_size: .; cdr3_aa: CASRDSNTDTQYF; cdr3_nt: TGTGCCAGCCGGGACTCAAACACAGATACGCAGTATTTT
v_call: TRBV21-1; j_call: TRBJ2-3; d_call: .; clone_size: many; cdr3_aa: CASSKGRTSYTDTQYF; cdr3_nt: TGTGCCAGCAGCAAAGGCCGGACAAGTTACACAGATACGCAGTATTTT
v_call: TRBV4-3; j_call: TRBJ2-2; d_call: .; clone_size: many; cdr3_aa: CASSQGSVTGELFF; cdr3_nt: TGCGCCAGCAGCCAAGGGTCTGTCACCGGGGAGCTGTTTTTT
v_call: TRBV5-6; j_call: TRBJ2-5; d_call: .; clone_size: few; cdr3_aa: CASSLVGYEETQYF; cdr3_nt: TGTGCCAGCAGCTTGGTAGGGTATGAAGAGACCCAGTACTTC
v_call: TRBV11-3; j_call: TRBJ2-3; d_call: TRBD2; clone_size: few; cdr3_aa: CASSLAGRAGGYTQYF; cdr3_nt: TGTGCCAGCAGCTTAGCCGGTCGAGCGGGAGGTTATACGCAGTATTTT
v_call: TRBV7-7; j_call: TRBJ2-3; d_call: .; clone_size: many; cdr3_aa: CASSLSWALGDTQYF; cdr3_nt: TGTGCCAGCAGCTTATCGTGGGCCTTAGGCGATACGCAGTATTTT
v_call: TRBV11-3; j_call: TRBJ2-2; d_call: TRBD1; clone_size: .; cdr3_aa: CASSLAQGAIGELFF; cdr3_nt: TGTGCCAGCAGCTTGGCTCAGGGGGCAATCGGGGAGCTGTTTTTT
v_call: TRBV7-9; j_call: TRBJ2-2; d_call: TRBD2; clone_size: few; cdr3_aa: CASSRTSGNTGELFF; cdr3_nt: TGTGCCAGCAGCCGGACTAGCGGGAACACCGGGGAGCTGTTTTTT
v_call: TRBV5-1; j_call: TRBJ2-7; d_call: TRBD2; clone_size: .; cdr3_aa: CASSLGLVTFF; cdr3_nt: TGCGCCAGCAGCCTAGGACTAGTCACCTTCTTC
v_call: TRBV4-3; j_call: TRBJ2-4; d_call: TRBD1; clone_size: .; cdr3_aa: CASSLDRGSNIQYF; cdr3_nt: TGCGCCAGCAGCCTCGACAGGGGGTCAAACATTCAGTACTTC
v_call: TRBV9; j_call: TRBJ2-5; d_call: .; clone_size: few; cdr3_aa: CASSVAPQETQYF; cdr3_nt: TGTGCCAGCAGCGTAGCACCCCAAGAGACCCAGTACTTC
v_call: TRBV7-8; j_call: TRBJ2-3; d_call: TRBD2; clone_size: .; cdr3_aa: CASSPGTSPRPAQYF; cdr3_nt: TGTGCCAGCAGCCCCGGGACTAGCCCCAGGCCTGCGCAGTATTTT
v_call: TRBV5-4; j_call: TRBJ2-1; d_call: TRBD2; clone_size: .; cdr3_aa: CASSLSGGFYNEQFF; cdr3_nt: TGTGCCAGCAGCCTTAGCGGGGGGTTTTACAATGAGCAGTTCTTC
v_call: TRBV2; j_call: TRBJ2-2; d_call: TRBD2; clone_size: .; cdr3_aa: CASSWEGTGELFF; cdr3_nt: TGTGCCAGCAGTTGGGAGGGAACCGGGGAGCTGTTTTTT
v_call: TRBV7-9; j_call: TRBJ1-1; d_call: TRBD1; clone_size: few; cdr3_aa: CASSLVAGGNTEAFF; cdr3_nt: TGTGCCAGCAGCTTAGTGGCAGGGGGGAACACTGAAGCTTTCTTT
v_call: TRBV5-6; j_call: TRBJ2-1; d_call: TRBD2; clone_size: .; cdr3_aa: CASSSSGRAFGEQFF; cdr3_nt: TGTGCCAGCAGCTCTAGCGGGAGGGCCTTCGGTGAGCAGTTCTTC
v_call: TRBV11-1; j_call: TRBJ2-5; d_call: .; clone_size: .; cdr3_aa: CASSSQVQETQYF; cdr3_nt: TGTGCCAGCAGCTCGCAGGTTCAAGAGACCCAGTACTTC
v_call: TRBV6-5; j_call: TRBJ1-1; d_call: .; clone_size: few; cdr3_aa: CASSTVGEGEAFF; cdr3_nt: TGTGCCAGCAGCACCGTGGGGGAAGGTGAAGCTTTCTTT
v_call: TRBV9; j_call: TRBJ2-3; d_call: TRBD1; clone_size: once; cdr3_aa: CASSEQPQGKGVDTQYF; cdr3_nt: TGTGCCAGCAGCGAACAACCACAGGGGAAAGGGGTAGATACGCAGTATTTT
v_call: TRBV4-1; j_call: TRBJ2-1; d_call: TRBD2; clone_size: few; cdr3_aa: CASSQGLAGGPGEQFF; cdr3_nt: TGCGCCAGCAGCCAAGGACTAGCGGGAGGGCCCGGTGAGCAGTTCTTC
v_call: TRBV14; j_call: TRBJ1-2; d_call: .; clone_size: few; cdr3_aa: CASSPQTGRYGYTF; cdr3_nt: TGTGCCAGCAGCCCACAGACAGGCCGCTATGGCTACACCTTC
v_call: TRBV9; j_call: TRBJ2-3; d_call: TRBD2; clone_size: .; cdr3_aa: CASSPRLAGAGTDTQYF; cdr3_nt: TGTGCCAGCAGCCCCCGACTAGCGGGAGCTGGCACAGATACGCAGTATTTT
v_call: TRBV2; j_call: TRBJ1-4; d_call: .; clone_size: .; cdr3_aa: CASSWGDEKLFF; cdr3_nt: TGTGCCAGCTCTTGGGGAGACGAAAAACTGTTTTTT
v_call: TRBV10-3; j_call: TRBJ2-7; d_call: TRBD1; clone_size: few; cdr3_aa: CAISGDRGVGQYF; cdr3_nt: TGTGCCATCAGTGGCGACAGGGGCGTAGGGCAGTACTTC
v_call: TRBV29-1; j_call: TRBJ1-2; d_call: TRBD1; clone_size: .; cdr3_aa: CSVYVQVQGQGTSYGYTF; cdr3_nt: TGCAGCGTTTACGTTCAGGTCCAGGGACAGGGGACCTCGTATGGCTACACCTTC
v_call: TRBV4-3; j_call: TRBJ2-1; d_call: .; clone_size: .; cdr3_aa: CASSQDPSSRERFF; cdr3_nt: TGCGCCAGCAGCCAAGATCCGTCTTCCCGGGAGCGGTTCTTC
v_call: TRBV29-1; j_call: TRBJ2-1; d_call: .; clone_size: .; cdr3_aa: CSVDRQSDEQFF; cdr3_nt: TGCAGCGTTGATCGGCAAAGCGACGAGCAGTTCTTC
v_call: TRBV2; j_call: TRBJ2-3; d_call: TRBD1; clone_size: few; cdr3_aa: CASRPGQGLNTQYF; cdr3_nt: TGTGCCAGCAGGCCGGGACAGGGTCTAAATACGCAGTATTTT
v_call: TRBV4-3; j_call: TRBJ2-2; d_call: .; clone_size: few; cdr3_aa: CASSQEGGRGELFF; cdr3_nt: TGCGCCAGCAGCCAAGAAGGGGGTAGGGGGGAGCTGTTTTTT
v_call: TRBV5-1; j_call: TRBJ1-3; d_call: .; clone_size: few; cdr3_aa: CASSLDEGTGNTIYF; cdr3_nt: TGCGCCAGCAGCTTGGATGAGGGCACTGGAAACACCATATATTTT
v_call: TRBV11-3; j_call: TRBJ1-1; d_call: .; clone_size: few; cdr3_aa: CASSLGGARTEAFF; cdr3_nt: TGTGCCAGCAGCTTAGGAGGGGCTCGGACTGAAGCTTTCTTT
v_call: TRBV6-6; j_call: TRBJ2-1; d_call: .; clone_size: .; cdr3_aa: CASSSRGGGNEQFF; cdr3_nt: TGTGCCAGCAGTTCTCGTGGAGGGGGGAATGAGCAGTTCTTC
v_call: TRBV6-5; j_call: TRBJ2-3; d_call: .; clone_size: .; cdr3_aa: CASSNNQRANTQYF; cdr3_nt: TGTGCCAGCAGCAACAATCAGAGAGCTAATACGCAGTATTTT
v_call: TRBV6-5; j_call: TRBJ2-1; d_call: TRBD1; clone_size: .; cdr3_aa: CASRLRGRNNEQFF; cdr3_nt: TGTGCCAGCAGACTCAGGGGGCGGAACAATGAGCAGTTCTTC
v_call: TRBV28; j_call: TRBJ1-5; d_call: .; clone_size: few; cdr3_aa: CASSMWQEDQPQHF; cdr3_nt: TGTGCCAGCAGTATGTGGCAGGAGGATCAGCCCCAGCATTTT
v_call: TRBV9; j_call: TRBJ2-1; d_call: .; clone_size: .; cdr3_aa: CASSVDLTAGEQFF; cdr3_nt: TGTGCCAGCAGCGTAGACCTCACAGCGGGCGAGCAGTTCTTC
v_call: TRBV11-3; j_call: TRBJ1-1; d_call: .; clone_size: .; cdr3_aa: CASSPGAEAFF; cdr3_nt: TGTGCCAGCAGCCCCGGAGCTGAAGCTTTCTTT
v_call: TRBV11-2; j_call: TRBJ2-1; d_call: TRBD1; clone_size: .; cdr3_aa: CASSPDRGPHNEQFF; cdr3_nt: TGTGCCAGCAGCCCAGACAGGGGGCCCCACAATGAGCAGTTCTTC